The 21 T cell receptor beta chains below all came from one sample that was sequenced in a study of T cell responses to AZD1222 COVID-19 vaccine. Libraries were prepared by immunoSEQ multiplex PCR; TCRdb keeps only in-frame clonotypes and omits some of them. The sample has fewer than 200,000 clones, 94% seen once; the top ten hold roughly 1.7%. The sequenced sample was peripheral blood, obtained 28 days after the second AZD1222 dose. These TCRs come from an adult who received the AZD1222 COVID-19 vaccine.

The V call is TRBV19, the J call TRBJ1-1, with D possibly matching TRBD1 (5 bases). CDR1 and CDR2 from the germline V gene are LNHDA and SQIVND (reference sequence). With 4 bases removed from V and 0 bases from J, the gap between germline ends came to 9 bases. The CDR3 covers 14 residues. In DNA, the CDR3 is TGTGCCAGTAGTAGGGGGAGTCTGAACACTGAAGCTTTCTTT. Translation gives CASSRGSLNTEAFF.

The rearrangement uses TRBV10-3 and TRBJ2-3, with D uncertain. From germline, CDR1 is ENHRY and CDR2 SYGVKD. CDR3 length: 14 amino acids. V lost 6 bases, J lost 6 bases, and 16 bases lay in between. This chain's CDR3 is CAIRGEKVSDTQYF. DNA for the CDR3: TGTGCCATCAGAGGAGAAAAGGTTTCCGATACGCAGTATTTT.

CDR3 bases: TGTGCCAGCAGCTTGCAGGGGGCTACAACTAATGAAAAACTGTTTTTT. This encodes CASSLQGATTNEKLFF. The chain joins TRBV5-6 to TRBJ1-4; 8 bases match TRBD1. Germline CDR1 SGHDT, CDR2 YYEEEE. The V segment lost 1 base and the J segment 0 bases; nucleotides outside the gene matches: 2. The CDR3 is 16 amino acids.

V gene TRBV27 combines with J gene TRBJ1-1; no reliable D call. V gave up 4 bases and J gave up 1 base, with 7 bases separating them. In germline, CDR1 is MNHEY, CDR2 SMNVEV (reference sequence). This CDR3 region has 13 residues. CDR3 residues: CASSSLSNTEAFF. CDR3 DNA: TGTGCCAGCAGTTCCCTCTCGAACACTGAAGCTTTCTTT.

The genes are TRBV20-1 and TRBJ1-5; D might be TRBD1 (6 bases). There are 13 residues in the CDR3. V was trimmed by 3 bases and J by 4 bases, leaving 10 bases between them. Germline CDR1 is DFQATT and CDR2 is SNEGSKA (reference sequence). CDR3 nucleotide sequence: TGCAGTGCTAGTAACAGGGAGAATCAGCCCCAGCATTTT. Translating it yields CSASNRENQPQHF.

This clone was observed once. The chain links TRBV9 to TRBJ2-2, with a weak D call TRBD2 (6 bases). The ends were cut back, 0 bases at V and 2 bases at J, with 11 bases in the middle. This CDR3 has 16 residues. In germline, CDR1 is SGDLS, CDR2 YYNGEE. The CDR3 bases are TGTGCCAGCAGCGTAGCGGCGGGAACTAACACCGGGGAGCTGTTTTTT. It specifies CASSVAAGTNTGELFF.

In its sample, this clone was seen many times. The chain couples TRBV7-6 to TRBJ1-5; weak D call: TRBD1 (5 bases). Trimming removed 0 bases from V and 5 bases from J, with 17 bases in between. CDR3 length: 17 residues. In germline, CDR1 is SGHVS, CDR2 FNYEAQ. The CDR3, as DNA: TGTGCCAGCAGCTTAGCCACCAGGGTCGTGAGTGATCAGCCCCAGCATTTT. Translating gives CASSLATRVVSDQPQHF.

The chain uses TRBV5-1 and TRBJ1-2; tentatively, D is TRBD1 (6 bases). Between the trimmed V and J ends, which lost 4 bases and 3 bases, there was a span of 13 bases. The CDR3 length is 14 residues. Germline V gives CDR1 SGHRS, CDR2 YFSETQ. The CDR3 DNA reads TGCGCCAGCAGCAAAACACAGGGAGACTATGGCTACACCTTC. This translates into CASSKTQGDYGYTF.

This clone was detected only once. The rearrangement uses TRBV5-3 and TRBJ1-6, with D unresolved. TRBV5-3 is annotated as an ORF whose role is uncertain. The CDR3 runs to 16 residues. Deletions cut 2 bases from V and 0 bases from J, with 9 bases between. CDR3 sequence reads: CARSFTLSSYNSPLHF. The DNA for the CDR3 is TGTGCCAGAAGCTTTACCTTAAGCTCCTATAATTCACCCCTCCACTTT.

The V gene is TRBV29-1, the J gene TRBJ2-1, with 8 bases matching TRBD1. The CDR3 loop spans 15 amino acids. From germline, CDR1 is SQVTM and CDR2 ANQGSEA. Losses at the gene ends were 2 bases for V and 7 bases for J; bases not matched to a gene: 10. The CDR3 loop is CSVEPKRTGRNEQFF. The CDR3 nucleotides read TGCAGCGTTGAACCCAAGAGGACAGGGCGGAATGAGCAGTTCTTC.

The chain uses TRBV2 and TRBJ1-5; the D is unclear. The CDR3 is 14 amino acids. Germline CDR1 and CDR2: SNHLY and FYNNEI. V was trimmed by 1 base and J by 6 bases, leaving 10 bases between them. This CDR3 reads CASSEDFGPQPQHF. CDR3 sequence (DNA): TGTGCCAGCAGTGAAGACTTCGGGCCTCAGCCCCAGCATTTT.

J is TRBJ1-1 and V is TRBV6-1; D remains unclear. Germline V gives CDR1 MNHNS, CDR2 SASEGT. This CDR3 is 13 amino acids long. The ends were cut back, 3 bases at V and 4 bases at J, with 9 bases in the middle. This CDR3 is CASSELEGTEAFF. The CDR3 DNA is TGTGCCAGCAGTGAGTTGGAGGGCACTGAAGCTTTCTTT.

The CDR3 region is CASSTITSGGSNEQFF. The DNA of the CDR3 is TGTGCCAGTAGTACCATAACTAGCGGGGGTTCCAATGAGCAGTTCTTC. The chain couples TRBV19 to TRBJ2-1; TRBD2 matches at 11 bases. The CDR3 consists of 16 residues. Trimming at V came to 4 bases and at J to 6 bases, leaving 8 bases not matched to a gene. CDR1 is LNHDA and CDR2 is SQIVND in the germline V gene (reference sequence).

This chain joins TRBV30 and TRBJ1-5; D is possibly TRBD1 (5 bases). V gave up 2 bases and J gave up 1 base, with 6 bases separating them. This CDR3 has 13 residues. Germline V gene data show CDR1 as GTSNPN and CDR2 as SVGIG (reference sequence). The CDR3: CAWSQGSNQPQHF. CDR3 DNA sequence: TGTGCCTGGAGTCAGGGAAGCAATCAGCCCCAGCATTTT.

The chain has TRBV2 and TRBJ1-1, with 11 bases identical to TRBD1. Trimming removed 7 bases from V and 7 bases from J; junction bases left unmatched: 14. The CDR3 loop spans 16 amino acids. Per the germline V gene, CDR1 is SNHLY and CDR2 is FYNNEI. CDR3 loop: CASNNRPGQGGIEAFF. CDR3 bases: TGTGCCAGCAATAACAGACCGGGACAGGGGGGAATTGAAGCTTTCTTT.

The chain is built from TRBV5-1 and TRBJ2-7; D gene unclear. V gave up 0 bases and J gave up 2 bases, with 9 bases separating them. The CDR3 is 14 residues long. Germline CDR1 is SGHRS and CDR2 is YFSETQ. The CDR3 loop reads CASSLVSSTYEQYF. Here the CDR3 DNA reads TGCGCCAGCAGCTTGGTTTCGAGCACCTACGAGCAGTACTTC.

This clone has a single count. The CDR3 sequence: CASSGTGGGEKLFF. CDR3 nucleotide sequence: TGTGCCAGCAGTGGTACAGGGGGCGGTGAAAAACTGTTTTTT. This chain joins TRBV25-1 and TRBJ1-4, with TRBD1 matching 9 bases. The CDR3 loop spans 14 amino acids. Per the germline V gene, CDR1 is MGHDK and CDR2 is SYGVNS. V lost 4 bases, J lost 7 bases, and 4 bases stayed unmatched.

The chain has TRBV29-1 and TRBJ1-4; D is undetermined. This CDR3 spans 14 amino acids. Germline values: CDR1 SQVTM, CDR2 ANQGSEA. Trimming shortened V by 3 bases and J by 3 bases, and 11 bases separated the two germline ends. CDR3 nucleotide sequence: TGCAGCGTTGAGATCGGACCCGCTAATGAAAAACTGTTTTTT. This gives the protein CSVEIGPANEKLFF.

The rearrangement uses TRBV19 and TRBJ2-1; 13 bases fit TRBD2. Germline V CDR1 and CDR2: LNHDA, SQIVND (reference sequence). CDR3 length: 14 amino acids. Trimming at V came to 10 bases and at J to 7 bases, leaving 7 bases not matched to a gene. The CDR3 is CATDTSGRGNEQFF. The CDR3 coding sequence is TGTGCCACCGACACTAGCGGGAGGGGGAATGAGCAGTTCTTC.

The chain links TRBV5-1 to TRBJ2-3; D is possibly TRBD2 (5 bases). The germline V gene encodes CDR1 SGHRS and CDR2 YFSETQ. The V and J ends lost 1 base and 3 bases respectively, with 9 bases between them. This CDR3 has 14 residues. CDR3 sequence reads: CASSLFRGTDTQYF. CDR3 nucleotides: TGCGCCAGCAGCTTGTTTCGGGGAACAGATACGCAGTATTTT. The whole variable domain, filled in from reference TRBV5-1 and TRBJ2-3, reads KAGVTQTPRYLIKTRGQQVTLSCSPISGHRSVSWYQQTPGQGLQFLFEYFSETQRNKGNFPGRFSGRQFSNSRSEMNVSTLELGDSALYLCASSLFRGTDTQYFGPGTRLTVL.

The rearrangement uses TRBV5-1 and TRBJ2-5, with a weak D call TRBD2 (5 bases). The V gene lost 5 bases and the J gene lost 1 base, with 15 bases spanning the gap. The CDR3 contains 15 residues. CDR1 and CDR2 from the germline V gene are SGHRS and YFSETQ. The CDR3 sequence is CASSSQRGSQETQYF. The DNA for the CDR3 is TGCGCCAGCAGTTCCCAGAGAGGGTCCCAAGAGACCCAGTACTTC.